These 18 T cell receptor beta chains came from one sample sequenced in a study of graft-versus-host responses after intestinal transplantation. Repertoires were generated with immunoSEQ multiplex PCR, while TCRdb's copy carries only in-frame clones and drops some. The sample lists 9,500 to 12,000 clones; about 91% were seen once. Material: PBMCs, obtained 68 days after transplant. These receptors originate from a human patient who received an intestinal transplant, so some T cells may come from the graft donor.

The chain combines TRBV4-1 with TRBJ2-7; D is perhaps TRBD1 (6 bases). CDR3 length: 16 amino acids. V shed 3 bases and J shed 5 bases, with 20 bases lying between them. Germline CDR1 is MGHRA and CDR2 is YSYEKL. The CDR3 loop reads CASSHPADRSGDEQYF. The CDR3 DNA reads TGCGCCAGCAGCCACCCGGCCGACAGGTCCGGGGACGAGCAGTACTTC.

This clone was seen only once. This chain links TRBV28 with TRBJ2-7, with 11 bases identical to TRBD2. The germline V gene has CDR1 MDHEN and CDR2 SYDVKM. This CDR3 comprises 15 residues. Trimming removed 8 bases from V and 5 bases from J; junction bases left unmatched: 11. The CDR3 bases are TGTGCCAGCCACACTAGCGGGAGAAGTGGTCACGAGCAGTACTTC. Translating it yields CASHTSGRSGHEQYF.

V and J are TRBV5-5 and TRBJ2-5; 9 nucleotides agree with TRBD1. The CDR3 loop spans 15 amino acids. Trimming at V came to 1 base and at J to 3 bases, leaving 4 bases not matched to a gene. Germline loops: CDR1 SGHKS, CDR2 YYEKEE (reference sequence). The CDR3, as DNA: TGTGCCAGCAGCTTGCGGGGACAGGGAGAAGAGACCCAGTACTTC. Its protein is CASSLRGQGEETQYF.

The rearrangement joins TRBV30 to TRBJ2-6; 11 nucleotides align to TRBD2. The CDR3 covers 15 residues. Germline CDR1 and CDR2: GTSNPN and SVGIG (reference sequence). The V and J ends lost 5 bases and 0 bases, in that order; junction bases with no gene match: 0. Here the CDR3 reads CAWGLAGSGANVLTF. As DNA, the CDR3 is TGTGCCTGGGGACTAGCGGGCTCTGGGGCCAACGTCCTGACTTTC.

This sequence joins TRBV9 and TRBJ2-3; D unclear. This CDR3 spans 16 amino acids. Germline V gene lookup returns CDR1 SGDLS and CDR2 YYNGEE. V was clipped by 1 base and J by 3 bases, with 15 bases between them. The CDR3, as DNA: TGTGCCAGCAGCGTACGAATTACAGAAGTTACAGATACGCAGTATTTT. The encoded protein is CASSVRITEVTDTQYF.

This clone has more than one count but fewer than ten. This sequence joins TRBV28 and TRBJ1-5, with 7 bases that match TRBD1. The CDR3 consists of 14 residues. J gave up 2 bases and V 2 bases, and 0 bases lay outside the gene matches. Germline loops: CDR1 MDHEN, CDR2 SYDVKM. The CDR3: CASSLDRGNQPQHF. The CDR3 DNA follows: TGTGCCAGCAGTTTAGACAGGGGCAATCAGCCCCAGCATTTT.

The V call is TRBV2, the J call TRBJ2-7; D not resolved. From germline, CDR1 is SNHLY and CDR2 FYNNEI. With 8 bases removed from V and 9 bases from J, the gap between germline ends came to 11 bases. The CDR3 covers 10 residues. DNA for the CDR3: TGTGCCAGCGGGTGGGAAGGGCAGTACTTC. Its protein product is CASGWEGQYF.

V is TRBV27 and J is TRBJ2-7; D assignment may be TRBD1 or TRBD2 (6 bases each). Trimming shortened V by 5 bases and J by 6 bases, and 17 bases separated the two germline ends. This CDR3 region has 14 residues. The germline gives CDR1 MNHEY, CDR2 SMNVEV (reference sequence). Written as DNA, the CDR3 is TGTGCCAGCAGTCGTCTCCTCGGGGGCGGCGAGCAGTACTTC. As protein: CASSRLLGGGEQYF.

V and J are TRBV28 and TRBJ2-3, with a possible D match to TRBD1 (5 bases). CDR1 and CDR2 (germline): MDHEN, SYDVKM. CDR3 length: 15 amino acids. With 7 bases removed from V and 0 bases from J, the gap between germline ends came to 14 bases. This CDR3 is CASTLNPGSTDTQYF. The DNA for the CDR3 is TGTGCCAGCACTTTGAACCCAGGGAGCACAGATACGCAGTATTTT.

The rearrangement uses TRBV9 and TRBJ2-6; D is unclear. Germline CDR1 is SGDLS and CDR2 is YYNGEE. V was cut by 3 bases and J by 0 bases, with 13 bases left in between. This CDR3 region has 17 residues. This CDR3 is CASSELDAYSGANVLTF. The DNA for the CDR3 is TGTGCCAGCAGCGAGCTGGACGCTTACTCTGGGGCCAACGTCCTGACTTTC.

The gene calls are TRBV28 and TRBJ1-1, with TRBD1 as a possible D gene (6 bases). This CDR3 contains 14 residues. The germline V gene encodes CDR1 MDHEN and CDR2 SYDVKM. The germline V and J ends were trimmed by 6 bases and 4 bases, with 15 bases remaining between them. The CDR3 DNA reads as TGTGCCAGCAGGCTACAGGGCCTCGGCACTGAAGCTTTCTTT. It encodes CASRLQGLGTEAFF.

The chain links TRBV27 to TRBJ2-3, with D unclear. Trimming removed 6 bases from V and 1 base from J, with 17 bases in between. The CDR3 has 16 amino acids. Germline CDR1 and CDR2: MNHEY and SMNVEV (reference sequence). The CDR3 loop reads CASRRTPRPGTDTQYF. CDR3 nucleotides: TGTGCCAGCAGACGCACGCCCCGGCCGGGCACAGATACGCAGTATTTT.

The chain is built from TRBV7-3 and TRBJ1-1, with a tentative D call TRBD1 (6 bases). From germline, CDR1 is SGHTA and CDR2 FQGTGA. The CDR3 is 13 amino acids. V was cut by 4 bases and J by 4 bases, with 10 bases left in between. The CDR3 loop reads CASSWTDLTEAFF. CDR3 bases: TGTGCCAGCAGCTGGACAGATCTCACTGAAGCTTTCTTT.

The J gene is TRBJ1-5, the V gene TRBV6-5; 7 nucleotides line up with TRBD1. Germline CDR1 is MNHEY and CDR2 is SVGAGI. J gave up 2 bases and V 2 bases, and 3 bases lay outside the gene matches. The CDR3 length is 15 residues. The CDR3 sequence: CASSYDRAGNQPQHF. CDR3 DNA: TGTGCCAGCAGTTACGACAGGGCCGGCAATCAGCCCCAGCATTTT.

V is TRBV4-1 and J is TRBJ1-5, with D possibly TRBD1 on 5 matching bases. V gave up 4 bases and J gave up 0 bases, with 16 bases separating them. The V gene's germline CDR1 is MGHRA and CDR2 YSYEKL. The CDR3 consists of 17 residues. The CDR3 nucleotides read TGCGCCAGCAGCCCGGGAGGGACCGCCTATAGCAATCAGCCCCAGCATTTT. It encodes CASSPGGTAYSNQPQHF.

The rearrangement joins TRBV7-9 to TRBJ2-1, with D hard to call. CDR1 is SEHNR, CDR2 FQNEAQ, per germline (reference sequence). The CDR3 runs 15 residues. The V and J ends lost 4 bases and 4 bases respectively, with 14 bases between them. The CDR3 DNA reads as TGTGCCAGCAGCTCACCGGGCCTTCCTTACAATGAGCAGTTCTTC. Protein sequence: CASSSPGLPYNEQFF. Using reference TRBV7-9 and TRBJ2-1 for the parts outside the CDR3, the full variable domain is DTGVSQNPRHKITKRGQNVTFRCDPISEHNRLYWYRQTLGQGPEFLTYFQNEAQLEKSRLLSDRFSAERPKGSFSTLEIQRTEQGDSAMYLCASSSPGLPYNEQFFGPGTRLTVL.

The chain uses TRBV5-8 and TRBJ2-4, with D unresolved. V was clipped by 1 base and J by 0 bases, with 14 bases between them. The CDR3 has 17 amino acids. Germline V CDR1 and CDR2: SGHTS, YDEGEE. The CDR3 DNA follows: TGTGCCAGCAGCTTGTCGCTAGACCTTTTAGCCAAAAACATTCAGTACTTC. Translating gives CASSLSLDLLAKNIQYF.

The chain combines TRBV27 with TRBJ2-2; TRBD2 might be the D (6 bases). Looked up from germline, CDR1 is MNHEY and CDR2 is SMNVEV (reference sequence). This CDR3 comprises 17 residues. V dropped 4 bases and J dropped 5 bases, with 20 bases sitting between them. The CDR3 sequence: CASSSRLRRGETGELFF. CDR3 DNA sequence: TGTGCCAGCAGTTCACGTCTAAGGAGGGGCGAGACCGGGGAGCTGTTTTTT.